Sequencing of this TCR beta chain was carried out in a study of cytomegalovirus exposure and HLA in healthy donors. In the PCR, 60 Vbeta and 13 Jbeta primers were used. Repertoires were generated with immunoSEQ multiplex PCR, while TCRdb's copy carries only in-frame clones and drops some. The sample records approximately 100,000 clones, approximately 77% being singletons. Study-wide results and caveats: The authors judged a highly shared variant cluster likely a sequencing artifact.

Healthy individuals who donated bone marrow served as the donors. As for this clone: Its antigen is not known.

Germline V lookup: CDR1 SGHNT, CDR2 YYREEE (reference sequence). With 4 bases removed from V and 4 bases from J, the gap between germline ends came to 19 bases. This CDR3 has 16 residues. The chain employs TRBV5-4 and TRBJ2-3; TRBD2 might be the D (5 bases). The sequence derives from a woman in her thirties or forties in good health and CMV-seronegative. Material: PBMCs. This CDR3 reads CASSQPGLHRADTQYF. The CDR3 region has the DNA TGTGCCAGCAGCCAACCCGGACTGCACCGCGCAGATACGCAGTATTTT.